This T cell receptor (beta chain) stems from a study of blood T cell repertoires in COVID-19. Trimming removed 5 bases from V and 5 bases from J; junction bases left unmatched: 5. Germline values: CDR1 SEHNR, CDR2 FQNEAQ (reference sequence). The CDR3 loop spans 15 amino acids. TCRdb keeps only in-frame clones here, not all; method: immunoSEQ multiplex PCR. The sample consists of around 130,000 clones, around 85% of them appearing once. The TCR was taken from a human donor in a cohort sampled during active COVID-19. The genes are TRBV7-9 and TRBJ2-3; TRBD2 agrees at 12 bases. The sequencing input was peripheral blood. The DNA of the CDR3 is TGTGCCAGCAGCCTACTAGCGGGGGGAGGAGATACGCAGTATTTT. As protein: CASSLLAGGGDTQYF.